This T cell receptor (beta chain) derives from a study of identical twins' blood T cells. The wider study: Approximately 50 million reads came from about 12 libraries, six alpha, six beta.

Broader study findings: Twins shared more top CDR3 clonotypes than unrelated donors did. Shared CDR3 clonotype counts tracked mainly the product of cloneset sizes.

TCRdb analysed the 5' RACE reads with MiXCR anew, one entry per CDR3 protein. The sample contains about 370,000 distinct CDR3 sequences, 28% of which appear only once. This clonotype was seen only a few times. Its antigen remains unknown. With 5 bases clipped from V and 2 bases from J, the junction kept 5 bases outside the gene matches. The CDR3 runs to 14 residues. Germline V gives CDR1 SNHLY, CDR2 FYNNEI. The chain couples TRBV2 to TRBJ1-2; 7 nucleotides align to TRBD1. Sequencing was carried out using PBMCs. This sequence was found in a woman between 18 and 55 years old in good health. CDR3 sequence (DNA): TGTGCCAGCAGTTCGACAGGGTGGAACTATGGCTACACCTTC. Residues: CASSSTGWNYGYTF.